These T cell receptor beta chains were read from a single sample in a study of T cell responses to AZD1222 COVID-19 vaccine. Measured with immunoSEQ multiplex PCR; TCRdb has only the in-frame clones, and not every one. The sample has fewer than 200,000 clones, 85% to 90% seen once. The sample in question was peripheral blood, obtained on day 0 of AZD1222 vaccination. Receptor source: an adult in good health. Both conserved end residues are part of each CDR3. A D gene is named only where the DNA matches it firmly. Some rows mark clone size as missing; the rest say once, few, many or name a class of expanded clone.

D gene	clone size	J gene	V gene	CDR3 DNA	CDR3 protein
-	-	TRBJ2-3	TRBV2	TGTGCCAGCAGTAGGGGGGACACAGATACGCAGTATTTT	CASSRGDTDTQYF
TRBD2	once	TRBJ2-7	TRBV18	TGTGCCAGCTCACCAGTTCGGGCGGGGGGTTCCTACGAGCAGTACTTC	CASSPVRAGGSYEQYF
TRBD1	few	TRBJ2-3	TRBV10-2	TGCGCCAGCAGTCTCCAGGGGGCTGGGACAGATACGCAGTATTTT	CASSLQGAGTDTQYF
-	-	TRBJ2-1	TRBV24-1	TGTGCCACCAGTGATTCCCCCAGCCAGGCACCTTACAATGAGCAGTTCTTC	CATSDSPSQAPYNEQFF
-	-	TRBJ2-1	TRBV5-1	TGCGCCAGCAGGGACGGGCCTAAGAATGAGCAGTTCTTC	CASRDGPKNEQFF
-	-	TRBJ1-1	TRBV3-1/TRBV3-2	TGTGCCAGCAGCCTAAGCGGCATTAACGCTGAAGCTTTCTTT	CASSLSGINAEAFF
-	-	TRBJ1-2	TRBV20-1	TGCAGTGCTGTCTTTTTAGATGGCTACACCTTC	CSAVFLDGYTF
TRBD2	once	TRBJ2-3	TRBV5-6	TGTGCCAGCAGCCTCCGGACTAGCGGGGAAGATACGCAGTATTTT	CASSLRTSGEDTQYF
-	-	TRBJ1-2	TRBV30	TGTGCCTGGTTCCGGGGGGGTGGCTATGGCTACACCTTC	CAWFRGGGYGYTF
-	-	TRBJ1-5	TRBV20-1	TGCAGTGCTAGTCTGGGTAGAGGGTTCAATCAGCCCCAGCATTTT	CSASLGRGFNQPQHF
-	-	TRBJ1-1	TRBV6-2/TRBV6-3	TGTGCCAGCAGTTACCCCTTCGCGTTGGGGAACACTGAAGCTTTCTTT	CASSYPFALGNTEAFF
TRBD1	-	TRBJ2-7	TRBV6-1	TGTGCCAGCAGTGATGAGGGGGCCTCCTACGAGCAGTACTTC	CASSDEGASYEQYF
-	-	TRBJ2-3	TRBV2	TGTGCCAGCAGTGACTGGGGGGTAGCCACAGATACGCAGTATTTT	CASSDWGVATDTQYF
-	-	TRBJ1-2	TRBV5-4	TGTGCCAGCAGCCACCCCCGGCAGGGATATGGCTACACCTTC	CASSHPRQGYGYTF
-	-	TRBJ1-1	TRBV3-1/TRBV3-2	TGTGCCAGCGGAGAGAGAGAAGCTTTCTTT	CASGEREAFF
TRBD1	-	TRBJ1-2	TRBV27	TGTGCCAGCAGTCCCCGGGACAGGGGGCATGGCTACACCTTC	CASSPRDRGHGYTF
-	-	TRBJ2-7	TRBV3-1/TRBV3-2	TGTGCCAGCAGCCAAGATGTCGGGACCCTGGCCGAGCAGTACTTC	CASSQDVGTLAEQYF
TRBD1	-	TRBJ2-2	TRBV27	TGTGCCAGCAGTTTATCTGTCGGGACAGGGTTGATCGCCGGGGAGCTGTTTTTT	CASSLSVGTGLIAGELFF
-	once	TRBJ2-1	TRBV7-2	TGTGCCAGCAGCGGCGGGACAGAGCGTGAGCAGTTCTTC	CASSGGTEREQFF
-	-	TRBJ1-1	TRBV7-9	TGTGCCAGCAGCCTGCGGGGGGTCGAGTGGAACACTGAAGCTTTCTTT	CASSLRGVEWNTEAFF
TRBD1	-	TRBJ1-6	TRBV19	TGTGCCAGCTCCGGACAGGGCTATTCACCCCTCCACTTT	CASSGQGYSPLHF
-	-	TRBJ1-4	TRBV10-3	TGTGCCACCAGGCCCGGGCAGGGTAATGAAAAACTGTTTTTT	CATRPGQGNEKLFF
TRBD1	-	TRBJ1-2	TRBV5-1	TGCGCCAGCAGCTGGGGACAGAACGCTAACTATGGCTACACCTTC	CASSWGQNANYGYTF
-	-	TRBJ1-5	TRBV7-6	TGTGCCAGCAGCTTAGGGGAGGGCAATGTGGCCCAGCATTTT	CASSLGEGNVAQHF
-	-	TRBJ2-1	TRBV5-6	TGTGCCAGCAGCTCGGACTTACAGGTGAAGAGATACAATGAGCAGTTCTTC	CASSSDLQVKRYNEQFF
-	-	TRBJ1-4	TRBV7-8	TGTGCCAGCAGCTTATCAAATACAGGGTGGGATGAAAAACTGTTTTTT	CASSLSNTGWDEKLFF
TRBD1	-	TRBJ1-1	TRBV19	TGTGCCAGTAGTATTCCGGGACAGGAGAACACTGAAGCTTTCTTT	CASSIPGQENTEAFF
-	-	TRBJ1-5	TRBV18	TGTGCCAGCTCACCTTCAGGAGGAGGGGAGCCCCAGCATTTT	CASSPSGGGEPQHF
TRBD2	-	TRBJ2-7	TRBV6-2/TRBV6-3	TGTGCCAGCAGTCTCCAGGCGGGGGGGGCCTACGAGCAGTACTTC	CASSLQAGGAYEQYF
-	-	TRBJ2-5	TRBV2	TGTGCCAGCAGTGAGGGGGGAAAACTAGCCGAGACCCAGTACTTC	CASSEGGKLAETQYF
TRBD2	-	TRBJ2-1	TRBV7-2	TGTGCCAGCAGTAGCGGGGGGGCCGCTTATGAGCAGTTCTTC	CASSSGGAAYEQFF
TRBD1	-	TRBJ1-1	TRBV3-1/TRBV3-2	TGTGCCAGCAGCCCGCGGGACAGACCCAACACTGAAGCTTTCTTT	CASSPRDRPNTEAFF
-	-	TRBJ2-7	TRBV6-5	TGTGCCAGCAGTTACAGGGGAGGGGGGCTCCCCTACGAGCAGTACTTC	CASSYRGGGLPYEQYF
-	-	TRBJ1-5	TRBV19	TGTGCCAGTAGTATTCGGGAAACAGTCAATCAGCCCCAGCATTTT	CASSIRETVNQPQHF
-	-	TRBJ2-7	TRBV18	TGTGCCAGCTCACCAGGCTCGACCGTGGACGAGCAGTACTTC	CASSPGSTVDEQYF
TRBD2	-	TRBJ2-1	TRBV7-2	TGTGCCAGCAGCTCAAACCTCTCCCCTCGCGGGAGGAGAAATGAGCAGTTCTTC	CASSSNLSPRGRRNEQFF
TRBD2	once	TRBJ2-3	TRBV5-1	TGCGCCAGCAGTATTAGCGGGGGCACAGATACGCAGTATTTT	CASSISGGTDTQYF
-	once	TRBJ2-1	TRBV7-9	TGTGCCAGCAGCTTAGACGGCGGACCCCATGAGCAGTTCTTC	CASSLDGGPHEQFF
-	once	TRBJ2-1	TRBV7-3	TGTGCCAGCAGCTTACTCGATACAGCCGAGCAGTTCTTC	CASSLLDTAEQFF
-	-	TRBJ1-4	TRBV5-1	TGCGCCAGCAGCCCGGGGGCCCCCGGGGAAAAACTGTTTTTT	CASSPGAPGEKLFF
-	-	TRBJ2-3	TRBV7-8	TGTGCCAGCAGCTTATCTGAACACTTCACAGATACGCAGTATTTT	CASSLSEHFTDTQYF
-	-	TRBJ2-7	TRBV30	TGTGCCTGGAGTGTGGGTCAGGGCTACGAGCAGTACTTC	CAWSVGQGYEQYF
-	-	TRBJ1-3	TRBV5-4	TGTGCCAGCAGCCCCGGACCAAGCTCTGGAAACACCATATATTTT	CASSPGPSSGNTIYF
TRBD2	-	TRBJ2-5	TRBV4-1	TGCGCCAGCAGCCAAGAAGTTAGCGGGGGCCAAGAGACCCAGTACTTC	CASSQEVSGGQETQYF